Shown below are 16 T cell receptor beta chains from a single sample sequenced in a study of monozygotic twins with cystic fibrosis. Data came from immunoSEQ multiplex PCR; TCRdb stores just in-frame clones and leaves some out. Altogether 34,000 or so clones are present, 80% to 95% being singletons, with the ten largest covering 0.19%. Specimen: blood. The receptors here all came from a boy aged 2 to 10 with cystic fibrosis.

The rearrangement uses TRBV29-1 and TRBJ2-7; possible D gene TRBD2, 6 bases. The CDR3 extends over 13 amino acids. V gave up 7 bases and J gave up 2 bases, with 15 bases separating them. CDR1 and CDR2 (germline): SQVTM, ANQGSEA. DNA for the CDR3: TGCAGCGCCTCGGAGGGTGAGGCCTACGAGCAGTACTTC. Its translation: CSASEGEAYEQYF.

This chain links TRBV6-5 with TRBJ2-7; 8 bases fit TRBD2. The CDR3 covers 15 residues. Germline CDR1 reads MNHEY; CDR2 reads SVGAGI. V dropped 5 bases and J dropped 0; count of bases not matched to a gene: 6. CDR3 loop: CASSVIAGISYEQYF. CDR3 coding DNA: TGTGCCAGCAGTGTCATAGCGGGGATCTCCTACGAGCAGTACTTC.

The chain has TRBV6-5 and TRBJ2-7; 9 bases are shared with TRBD1. V trimming: 2 bases; J trimming: 3 bases; junction bases outside the gene matches: 8. Germline V gives CDR1 MNHEY, CDR2 SVGAGI. This CDR3 is 16 amino acids long. The CDR3 nucleotides read TGTGCCAGCAGTTACACTAAACCGGGACAGGGCTACGAGCAGTACTTC. This translates into CASSYTKPGQGYEQYF.

The chain joins TRBV11-3 to TRBJ1-1; D not certain. The V gene lost 0 bases and the J gene lost 1 base, with 3 bases spanning the gap. CDR3 length: 13 residues. Germline CDR1 and CDR2: SGHNT and YENEEA. The CDR3 DNA follows: TGTGCCAGCAGCTTAGAAGAGAACACTGAAGCTTTCTTT. Encoded protein: CASSLEENTEAFF.

V is TRBV27 and J is TRBJ1-1; D is uncertain. The CDR3 is 11 amino acids. CDR1 MNHEY and CDR2 SMNVEV come from the germline V gene (reference sequence). Trimming cost V 8 bases and J 10 bases, with 14 bases left between them. The CDR3 is CASGERVGAFF. The CDR3 DNA reads TGTGCCAGCGGAGAACGAGTAGGAGCTTTCTTT.

The chain recombines TRBV4-1 with TRBJ2-2; 7 bases match TRBD2. Germline CDR1 MGHRA, CDR2 YSYEKL. The CDR3 runs to 15 residues. V dropped 0 bases and J dropped 7; count of bases not matched to a gene: 5. CDR3 DNA: TGCGCCAGCAGCCAAGACGGGGCTAGCGGCGGGGAGCTGTTTTTT. This sequence encodes CASSQDGASGGELFF.

This chain joins TRBV12-5 and TRBJ1-5; TRBD1 might be the D (6 bases). Trimming took 2 bases from V and 0 from J, leaving 14 bases between them. The germline V gene has CDR1 LGHNT and CDR2 FRNRAP. This CDR3 has 17 residues. CDR3 DNA sequence: TGTGCTAGTGGTTTGTCGGGGGCTTACCTTAGCAATCAGCCCCAGCATTTT. It is translated as CASGLSGAYLSNQPQHF. Drawing the rest from reference TRBV12-5 and TRBJ1-5, the complete variable domain is DARVTQTPRHKVTEMGQEVTMRCQPILGHNTVFWYRQTMMQGLELLAYFRNRAPLDDSGMPKDRFSAEMPDATLATLKIQPSEPRDSAVYFCASGLSGAYLSNQPQHFGDGTRLSIL.

This chain links TRBV19 with TRBJ2-1, with D possibly matching TRBD2 (6 bases). Trimming removed 6 bases at V and 4 bases at J, with 16 bases between. The CDR3 loop spans 15 amino acids. Germline CDR1 is LNHDA and CDR2 is SQIVND (reference sequence). The CDR3, as DNA: TGTGCCAGTAGCTCCCTCGGGGGAGAATACAATGAGCAGTTCTTC. Amino acid sequence: CASSSLGGEYNEQFF.

The rearrangement uses TRBV7-2 and TRBJ1-3; 7 bases align to TRBD1. The junction had 7 bases not matched to a gene; V was cut back by 5 bases and J by 0 bases. The germline V gene has CDR1 SGHTA and CDR2 FQGNSA. CDR3 length: 16 amino acids. Here the CDR3 DNA reads TGTGCCAGCAGCGCACCCAGGGGGGACTCTGGAAACACCATATATTTT. Residues: CASSAPRGDSGNTIYF. Complete variable domain (other parts from reference TRBV7-2 and TRBJ1-3): GAGVSQSPSNKVTEKGKDVELRCDPISGHTALYWYRQSLGQGLEFLIYFQGNSAPDKSGLPSDRFSAERTGGSVSTLTIQRTQQEDSAVYLCASSAPRGDSGNTIYFGEGSWLTVV.

The rearrangement joins TRBV19 to TRBJ1-6, with D maybe TRBD1 (6 bases). The CDR3 runs to 16 residues. The germline CDR1 and CDR2 sequences are LNHDA and SQIVND (reference sequence). V lost 7 bases, J lost 0 bases, and 13 bases lay in between. CDR3: CASNDRRDSYNSPLHF. CDR3 bases: TGTGCCAGTAACGACAGGCGCGACTCCTATAATTCACCCCTCCACTTT.

This rearrangement joins TRBV2 to TRBJ2-3, with unresolved D. CDR3 size: 14 residues. CDR1 and CDR2 (germline): SNHLY, FYNNEI. Trimming removed 4 bases at V and 0 bases at J, with 8 bases between. This chain's CDR3 is CASSVGTSTDTQYF. CDR3 bases: TGTGCCAGCAGTGTTGGCACTAGCACAGATACGCAGTATTTT. Together with reference TRBV2 and TRBJ2-3, the CDR3 gives the full variable domain: EPEVTQTPSHQVTQMGQEVILRCVPISNHLYFYWYRQILGQKVEFLVSFYNNEISEKSEIFDDQFSVERPDGSNFTLKIRSTKLEDSAMYFCASSVGTSTDTQYFGPGTRLTVL.

V is TRBV5-8 and J is TRBJ2-7; 9 nucleotides align to TRBD1. The CDR3 has 15 residues. In germline, CDR1 is SGHTS, CDR2 YDEGEE. Trimming at V came to 5 bases and at J to 4 bases, leaving 10 bases not matched to a gene. CDR3 DNA: TGTGCCAGCAGTAATACAGGGGGCCACTTTTACGAGCAGTACTTC. This gives the protein CASSNTGGHFYEQYF.

The chain carries TRBV7-2 and TRBJ2-1; 7 bases agree with TRBD1. The V segment lost 3 bases and the J segment 5 bases; nucleotides outside the gene matches: 13. The CDR3 runs 17 residues. The V gene's germline CDR1 is SGHTA and CDR2 FQGNSA. CDR3 sequence: CASSFLFGDRGDNEQFF. CDR3 coding DNA: TGTGCCAGCAGCTTCCTCTTCGGGGACAGAGGAGACAATGAGCAGTTCTTC.

V usage is TRBV11-2 and J usage is TRBJ2-5; D is ambiguous. The CDR3 loop spans 15 amino acids. Trimming shortened V by 5 bases and J by 5 bases, and 18 bases separated the two germline ends. Germline V gene data show CDR1 as SGHAT and CDR2 as FQNNGV. The CDR3 sequence: CASSPQLKGWETQYF. In DNA, the CDR3 is TGTGCCAGCAGCCCCCAACTCAAGGGCTGGGAGACCCAGTACTTC.

The rearrangement uses TRBV11-2 and TRBJ1-1; 9 bases agree with TRBD1. J gave up 4 bases and V 2 bases, and 5 bases lay outside the gene matches. Germline loops: CDR1 SGHAT, CDR2 FQNNGV. The length of the CDR3 is 15 residues. The CDR3 protein is CASSLKRTGATEAFF. Written as DNA, the CDR3 is TGTGCCAGCAGCTTAAAGAGGACAGGGGCCACTGAAGCTTTCTTT.

The rearrangement joins TRBV7-9 to TRBJ2-7, with 7 bases matching TRBD1. CDR1 is SEHNR, CDR2 FQNEAQ, per germline (reference sequence). This CDR3 comprises 16 residues. Trimming cost V 4 bases and J 2 bases; bases outside gene matches: 11. The CDR3 coding sequence is TGTGCCAGCAGCTCCGCCAGGGGGAGTGGGACCTACGAGCAGTACTTC. Translated, it gives CASSSARGSGTYEQYF.